This entry concerns a single T cell receptor beta chain. Its antigen is currently unknown. This CDR3 is built from 13 residues. Germline loops: CDR1 SQVTM, CDR2 ANQGSEA. The V segment lost 7 bases and the J segment 5 bases; nucleotides outside the gene matches: 10. The use of a sample-barcoded 5' primer and a J-beta primer mix characterized a second PCR of roughly 6 to 12 cycles. TCRdb re-called the 5' RACE reads with MiXCR, one entry per CDR3 protein. Among roughly 720,000 distinct CDR3 sequences, roughly 53% were seen once, and the ten largest hold 41%. The sample belongs to a study of blood T cells in healthy people across ages. Points from the study as a whole: Older age went with lower TCR beta diversity per million T cells, in a roughly linear way.

The receptor was derived from a man older than 75 in good health. This chain connects TRBV29-1 to TRBJ1-1; 7 nucleotides agree with TRBD1. Material: blood. CDR3 protein: CSGTDREGTEAFF. For the CDR3, the DNA is TGCAGCGGAACAGACAGGGAAGGAACTGAAGCTTTCTTT.